The sequence of this T cell receptor (beta chain) was determined in a study of siplizumab effects on memory and regulatory T cells (dated by TCRdb to between 2018 and 2020). In terms of the full investigation: The study looked at the effect of siplizumab, an anti-CD2 antibody, on alloreactive T-cell subsets in allogeneic mixed lymphocyte reactions made from human PBMCs.

Paper-wide results and their limitations: The cumulative frequency of alloreactive sequences traceable to unstimulated CD4+ memory T cells was significantly reduced by siplizumab. For roughly 75-96% of proliferating CD4+ or CD8+ clones, no naive or memory phenotype could be assigned. Because sequences below about 10^-5 frequency were poorly captured, only a minor fraction of alloreactive clones could be mapped to unstimulated subsets. Whether proliferating Tregs from siplizumab cultures actually had suppressive function was not functionally confirmed. Unstimulated naive T cells appeared to be more diverse than memory T cells, and naive cells seemed to make a substantial contribution to the alloresponse. Of the alloreactive CD4+ clones that could be mapped, the Treg-derived share averaged approximately 69% with siplizumab compared with approximately 25% in control reactions.

Notes on this clone: Its antigen remains unidentified. The input lacks base qualities; no much larger clone sits a single base away.

Taken from the germline V gene, the CDR1 and CDR2 loops are SGHDN and FVKESK. Trimming at the junction amounts to 1 base on V and 1 base on J, and the germline ends lie 9 bases apart. The CDR3 goes from the cysteine to the phenylalanine over 15 residues. Only CDR3 DNA is held: 45 bases, read in frame from base 1. TCRbeta CDR3 sequencing was performed on sorted unstimulated T cells and on proliferating T cells recovered from mixed lymphocyte reactions. Fresh whole blood from over 8 HLA-typed healthy donors was used to isolate PBMCs. To map where alloreactive clones came from, CD4+ non-regulatory T cells in the unstimulated state were FACS-sorted. The library was built by means of the immunoSEQ multiplex PCR assay. Some 9.9 x 10^4 TCR templates per sample were assayed by the deep sequencing platform. Genomic DNA extracted from sorted T cells was used for TCRbeta CDR3 sequencing. As for the original processing: Clonal analysis of TCRbeta CDR3 data was done in the R programming language. Alloreactive CD4+ and CD8+ clones were identified by comparing unstimulated samples to CFSE-low samples taken after the reaction. Regulatory or non-regulatory origin was assigned to alloreactive CD4+ clones by matching of sequences to sorted unstimulated Treg and non-Treg repertoires. TCRdb stores this immuneACCESS table with in-frame sequences only. Part of the clones is absent; in the studies checked, under half of the shortfall reflects unresolved V genes, and no reason is known for the rest. That table gives V, J and clone size, and the DNA gave D and trimming. This sample has 100,000 or so clones in its table, and around 90% of those were observed once. About 12% of the sample rests with the top ten.

The receptor comes from a human donor in good health. The sequenced sample consisted of non-Treg CD4+ T cells sorted from blood. The cell subset or site label, as the study defines it: FACS-sorted unstimulated CD4+ non-regulatory T cells. The chain is made from TRBV14 and TRBJ2-3, with no confidently assigned D gene. In nucleotides, the sequence is TGTGCCAGCAGCCAAGGGACCAGACGCACAGATACGCAGTATTTT. It specifies CASSQGTRRTDTQYF.